This TCR beta chain appears in the sequencing data of a study of shared clonotypes between healthy human individuals. Unsorted PBMC replicate PCRs used about 310 ng DNA, around 30,000 T cell genomes. Some clones are missing from TCRdb's copy, which holds only in-frame ones; the method was immunoSEQ multiplex PCR. The sample holds 97,000 or so clones, approximately 51% seen once. Remarks on this clone: The same CDR3 is also encoded by other DNA sequences in this sample.

With 0 bases removed from V and 6 bases from J, the gap between germline ends came to 9 bases. Per the germline V gene, CDR1 is GTSNPN and CDR2 is SVGIG (reference sequence). The CDR3 is made up of 13 amino acids. Sample: PBMCs. The chain links TRBV30 to TRBJ1-5; D remains ambiguous. This sequence originates from a woman aged 40 to 50 in good health. Some clones in this sample may be carry-over from other donors' samples. CDR3 sequence: CAWSVRGGQPQHF. The DNA of the CDR3 is TGTGCCTGGAGTGTACGTGGCGGTCAGCCCCAGCATTTT.